The 20 T cell receptor beta chains below all came from one sample that was sequenced in a study of T cell repertoires in cytomegalovirus infection. A single record per CDR3 protein comes from TCRdb applying MiXCR to the reads. Of hundreds of thousands of distinct CDR3 sequences detected, 20% to 25% appear once; the ten largest clones hold roughly 8%. Specimen: CD8+ T cells from PBMCs. All receptors come from a human donor in good health (CMV status not recorded). Some clones in this sample may be carry-over from other donors' samples.

V and J are TRBV28 and TRBJ1-2, with D perhaps matching TRBD1 (6 bases). Trimming pared 1 base from V and 8 bases from J, leaving 23 bases between. The germline gives CDR1 MDHEN, CDR2 SYDVKM. The length of the CDR3 is 17 residues. The CDR3 sequence is CASSLYPGGGGARGYTF. CDR3 DNA: TGTGCCAGCAGTTTATACCCCGGTGGTGGGGGCGCGCGGGGCTACACCTTC.

The chain links TRBV7-9 to TRBJ2-4, with unresolved D. Germline V gives CDR1 SEHNR, CDR2 FQNEAQ (reference sequence). The CDR3 length is 14 residues. Trimming stripped 2 bases from V and 7 bases from J, with 12 bases between. The CDR3 loop reads CASSLITAHNIQYF. DNA for the CDR3: TGTGCCAGCAGCTTAATAACAGCTCATAACATTCAGTACTTC.

V is TRBV29-1 and J is TRBJ1-1; D possibly corresponds to TRBD1 (6 bases). CDR1 and CDR2 (germline): SQVTM, ANQGSEA. The V end lost 7 bases, the J end lost 2 bases, and 11 bases lay between the germline ends. The CDR3 length is 12 residues. The CDR3 spells CSAWDTNTEAFF. As DNA, the CDR3 is TGCAGCGCCTGGGACACCAACACTGAAGCTTTCTTT.

This rearrangement joins TRBV27 to TRBJ2-7; 7 bases are a match to TRBD1. J gave up 5 bases and V 7 bases, and 14 bases lay outside the gene matches. The germline CDR1 and CDR2 sequences are MNHEY and SMNVEV (reference sequence). CDR3 size: 15 residues. The chain's CDR3 is CASNTRQGRSHEQYF. The CDR3, as DNA: TGTGCCAGCAATACCCGACAGGGTCGATCCCACGAGCAGTACTTC.

The CDR3 loop reads CASSYRQLYEQYF. CDR3 bases: TGTGCCAGCAGCTATCGACAATTATACGAGCAGTACTTC. The rearrangement uses TRBV7-9 and TRBJ2-7; D remains ambiguous. The CDR3 spans 13 residues. Germline values: CDR1 SEHNR, CDR2 FQNEAQ (reference sequence). The ends were cut back, 4 bases at V and 4 bases at J, with 11 bases in the middle.

This clonotype was observed many times. This chain connects TRBV7-9 to TRBJ1-1; no reliable D call. Germline CDR1 reads SEHNR; CDR2 reads FQNEAQ (reference sequence). The CDR3 consists of 12 residues. The V end was cut by 4 bases, the J end by 6 bases, with 9 bases between. The CDR3 is CASSSYGPEAFF. The CDR3 nucleotides are TGTGCCAGCAGCTCCTACGGCCCTGAAGCTTTCTTT.

This clonotype appeared once. This rearrangement joins TRBV28 to TRBJ2-6, with TRBD2 matching over 9 bases. Unmatched junction bases numbered 11, after V lost 5 bases and J lost 0 bases. Germline V gene data show CDR1 as MDHEN and CDR2 as SYDVKM. This CDR3 is built from 19 residues. Written as DNA, the CDR3 is TGTGCCAGCAGTCCCCTGGGACTAGCCATTCTCTCTGGGGCCAACGTCCTGACTTTC. It translates to CASSPLGLAILSGANVLTF.

This clonotype was seen more than once but under ten times. V and J are TRBV10-2 and TRBJ2-7; the D is unclear. Germline CDR1 is WSHSY and CDR2 is SAAADI. The V end was cut by 0 bases, the J end by 0 bases, with 12 bases between. CDR3 length: 16 amino acids. The CDR3 sequence is CASSESRASNSYEQYF. CDR3 nucleotide sequence: TGCGCCAGCAGTGAGTCTAGGGCTAGTAACTCCTACGAGCAGTACTTC.

This clonotype was detected many times. V usage is TRBV19 and J usage is TRBJ2-4; the D is unclear. V lost 1 base and J lost 2, with 12 bases in between. In germline, CDR1 is LNHDA, CDR2 SQIVND (reference sequence). The length of the CDR3 is 16 residues. In nucleotides, the CDR3 is TGTGCCAGTAGTATAGCCCGGAAGAGTCCCAAAAACATTCAGTACTTC. Its protein product is CASSIARKSPKNIQYF. Drawing the rest from reference TRBV19 and TRBJ2-4, the complete variable domain is DGGITQSPKYLFRKEGQNVTLSCEQNLNHDAMYWYRQDPGQGLRLIYYSQIVNDFQKGDIAEGYSVSREKKESFPLTVTSAQKNPTAFYLCASSIARKSPKNIQYFGAGTRLSVL.

Concerning this clonotype itself: The junction departs from germline at one end; a sequencing error may be responsible. J is TRBJ2-3 and V is TRBV7-6, with D possibly being TRBD1 (5 bases). CDR1 is SGHVS and CDR2 is FNYEAQ in the germline V gene. This CDR3 is 15 amino acids long. Here the CDR3 DNA reads TGTGCTAGCAGCTTAGGGGTGAGGAGCACAGATACGCAGTATTTT. Its translation is CASSLGVRSTDTQYF.

This clonotype was counted between two and nine times. The chain recombines TRBV7-4 with TRBJ1-4; TRBD1 might be the D (5 bases). Deletions cut 5 bases from V and 5 bases from J, with 9 bases between. CDR1 is SGHVT, CDR2 SQSDAQ, per germline. This CDR3 has 13 residues. CDR3 bases: TGTGCCAGCAGCCTGACAGTGAATGAAAAACTGTTTTTT. Translated: CASSLTVNEKLFF.

In this sample, this clonotype turned up once. The gene calls are TRBV29-1 and TRBJ1-1; TRBD1 is a possible D gene (6 bases). The CDR3 has 14 residues. Per germline, CDR1 SQVTM and CDR2 ANQGSEA. With 4 bases removed from V and 1 base from J, the gap between germline ends came to 13 bases. DNA for the CDR3: TGCAGCGTTGGGGGGGCACAGGGGAACACTGAAGCTTTCTTT. Amino acid sequence: CSVGGAQGNTEAFF.

There are a few counts of this clonotype. The V call is TRBV9, the J call TRBJ2-2, with 15 bases matching TRBD2. V shed 0 bases, J shed 1 base, and the junction held 1 base outside the gene matches. CDR1 is SGDLS and CDR2 is YYNGEE in the germline V gene. The CDR3 runs 18 residues. For the CDR3, the DNA is TGTGCCAGCAGCGTAGGGACTAGCGGGGGGGGGAACACCGGGGAGCTGTTTTTT. Its translation is CASSVGTSGGGNTGELFF.

V is TRBV20-1 and J is TRBJ1-2; 8 bases map to TRBD1. In germline, CDR1 is DFQATT, CDR2 SNEGSKA (reference sequence). CDR3 length: 13 amino acids. V dropped 6 bases and J dropped 4; count of bases not matched to a gene: 7. The CDR3 loop is CSAETGDSYGYTF. As DNA, the CDR3 is TGCAGTGCAGAGACAGGGGACTCCTATGGCTACACCTTC.

This clonotype came up many times. This sequence joins TRBV7-9 and TRBJ1-2; D remains unclear. This CDR3 comprises 16 residues. Germline-derived CDR1 and CDR2 are SEHNR and FQNEAQ (reference sequence). The V and J ends lost 4 bases and 0 bases respectively, with 15 bases between them. Written as DNA, the CDR3 is TGTGCCAGCAGCTCAAGGACCCACTTTTCTAACTATGGCTACACCTTC. This translates into CASSSRTHFSNYGYTF.

In this sample, this clonotype turned up a few times. The chain is built from TRBV20-1 and TRBJ1-1, with D tentatively TRBD1 (6 bases). Per the germline V gene, CDR1 is DFQATT and CDR2 is SNEGSKA (reference sequence). The CDR3 loop spans 15 amino acids. The V and J ends lost 5 bases and 1 base respectively, with 17 bases between them. As DNA, the CDR3 is TGCAGTGCTTTACTCCAACAGGGCGCGAACACTGAAGCTTTCTTT. It encodes CSALLQQGANTEAFF.

This clonotype has ten or more counts. The chain carries TRBV4-3 and TRBJ1-2; TRBD1 is a possible D gene (5 bases). This CDR3 comprises 15 residues. Germline CDR1 and CDR2: LGHNA and YSLEER. V shed 0 bases and J shed 5 bases, with 13 bases lying between them. CDR3 bases: TGCGCCAGCAGCCAAGATGGGACTCAAGGTTATGGCTACACCTTC. Translating it yields CASSQDGTQGYGYTF.

This clonotype was seen many times. The chain recombines TRBV27 with TRBJ2-1, with TRBD1 matching 7 bases. The junction had 4 bases not matched to a gene; V was cut back by 3 bases and J by 5 bases. Germline V gene lookup returns CDR1 MNHEY and CDR2 SMNVEV (reference sequence). This CDR3 has 14 amino acids. In DNA, the CDR3 is TGTGCCAGCAGTTTTGGTCAGGGGGACAATGAGCAGTTCTTC. Residues: CASSFGQGDNEQFF.

In its sample, this clonotype was seen many times. The chain joins TRBV20-1 to TRBJ2-7; TRBD1 matches 10 bases. With 6 bases clipped from V and 3 bases from J, the junction kept 2 bases outside the gene matches. CDR1 and CDR2 (germline): DFQATT, SNEGSKA (reference sequence). The CDR3 sequence is 12 residues long. The CDR3 region is CSAWTGGYEQYV. CDR3 in DNA: TGCAGTGCCTGGACAGGGGGCTACGAGCAGTACGTC.

V gene TRBV5-1 combines with J gene TRBJ1-1, with no clear D. This CDR3 comprises 14 residues. Germline CDR1 reads SGHRS; CDR2 reads YFSETQ. The V end lost 0 bases, the J end lost 6 bases, and 12 bases lay between the germline ends. The CDR3 spells CASSLVDNSPEAFF. CDR3 nucleotides: TGCGCCAGCAGCTTGGTGGATAATTCCCCTGAAGCTTTCTTT.